The T cell receptor beta chain described here comes from a study of blood T cells in healthy people across ages. Study-wide results and limits: With unsorted PBMCs, a conclusive comparison of naive versus antigen-experienced cells was not possible. It was held that the diversity estimates obtained from one million T cells were underestimates. Compared with aged donors, long-lived donors showed fewer expanded clones, suggesting selection.

The CDR3 sequence is 16 residues long. Germline-derived CDR1 and CDR2 are MDHEN and SYDVKM. The trim removed 7 bases at V and 3 bases at J, leaving 14 bases unmatched. This clonotype was seen a handful of times. Its matching antigen is unknown. Next came a second PCR, run for roughly 7 to 12 cycles, which used a sample-barcoded 5' primer along with a J-beta primer mix. In TCRdb, the 5' RACE reads were re-called with MiXCR into one record per CDR3 protein. The sample contains under 1 million distinct CDR3 sequences, under 45% of which appear only once. This chain connects TRBV28 to TRBJ2-7; TRBD2 agrees at 8 bases. The sample taken for sequencing was blood. The TCR comes from a man aged 55-75 years in good health. The CDR3 sequence: CASTTTSGGRVYEQYF. The CDR3 DNA reads as TGTGCCAGCACCACAACAAGCGGGGGACGGGTCTACGAGCAGTACTTC.